These 10 T cell receptor beta chains originate from one sample sequenced in a study of blood T cells in healthy people across ages. Alongside a J-beta primer mix, a sample-barcoded 5' primer served in a second PCR lasting about 7 to 11 cycles. Each CDR3 protein is one row after TCRdb ran MiXCR on the 5' RACE reads. Of 1,100,000 or so distinct CDR3 sequences detected, around 45% appear once; the ten largest clones hold about 19%. Sequenced sample: blood. Receptors originate from a woman aged 60-75 years in good health.

This clonotype was found many times. The chain couples TRBV29-1 to TRBJ2-3, with TRBD1 matching 8 bases. Trimming cost V 5 bases and J 0 bases; bases outside gene matches: 4. The CDR3 consists of 14 residues. Germline CDR1 reads SQVTM; CDR2 reads ANQGSEA. The DNA of the CDR3 is TGCAGCGTTTTGACAGGGGCTAGCACAGATACGCAGTATTTT. Its protein is CSVLTGASTDTQYF.

The chain carries TRBV20-1 and TRBJ1-1; tentative D call: TRBD1 (6 bases). The CDR3 spans 13 residues. Germline V gene sequence: CDR1 DFQATT, CDR2 SNEGSKA (reference sequence). Trimming removed 3 bases at V and 12 bases at J, with 20 bases between. This CDR3 is CSASFDRPRETFF. CDR3 in DNA: TGCAGTGCTAGTTTCGACAGGCCCAGGGAGACTTTCTTT.

This clonotype was counted a few times. The chain combines TRBV24-1 with TRBJ2-7, with D perhaps TRBD1 (6 bases). V lost 4 bases and J 3 bases, leaving 9 bases between the germline ends. This CDR3 is 13 amino acids long. Germline V CDR1 and CDR2: KGHDR, SFDVKD. The CDR3 coding sequence is TGTGCCACCAGTGACCTGACAGGCTACGAGCAGTACTTC. Its translation: CATSDLTGYEQYF.

This clonotype was observed once. The chain is built from TRBV20-1 and TRBJ2-5, with D maybe TRBD2 (5 bases). Germline assignment: CDR1 DFQATT and CDR2 SNEGSKA (reference sequence). Trimming cost V 6 bases and J 5 bases, with 10 bases left between them. CDR3 length equals 11 residues. DNA for the CDR3: TGCAGTGCCCTTTTAGCGGAGACCCAGTACTTC. Translation: CSALLAETQYF.

The sample holds a few counts of this clonotype. The chain uses TRBV9 and TRBJ2-1; D is uncertain. The V and J ends lost 0 bases and 5 bases respectively, with 6 bases between them. This CDR3 comprises 13 residues. Germline V CDR1 and CDR2: SGDLS, YYNGEE. In DNA form, the CDR3 reads TGTGCCAGCAGCGTAGTCCCAAACAATGAGCAGTTCTTC. Encoded protein: CASSVVPNNEQFF.

The J gene is TRBJ2-1, the V gene TRBV27; 13 positions agree with TRBD2. CDR1 is MNHEY and CDR2 is SMNVEV in the germline V gene (reference sequence). The CDR3 consists of 18 residues. V gave up 7 bases and J gave up 6 bases; unmatched junction bases: 15. CDR3 sequence: CASKILLGTSGKGNEQFF. CDR3 DNA: TGTGCCAGCAAGATCCTTTTAGGGACTAGCGGGAAAGGCAATGAGCAGTTCTTC.

The table lists this clonotype with a few counts. The chain links TRBV20-1 to TRBJ2-1; 11 positions match TRBD1. CDR1 is DFQATT and CDR2 is SNEGSKA in the germline V gene (reference sequence). Trimming removed 0 bases from V and 3 bases from J; junction bases left unmatched: 7. The CDR3 loop spans 17 amino acids. DNA for the CDR3: TGCAGTGCTAGAGAAGGACAGGGGGCGAGTTTCTACAATGAGCAGTTCTTC. Its translation: CSAREGQGASFYNEQFF.

A remark on this clonotype: This may stem from a read error, because a much larger clone lies one nucleotide away. The rearrangement links TRBV2 to TRBJ2-5, with D hard to call. From germline, CDR1 is SNHLY and CDR2 FYNNEI. V was clipped by 7 bases and J by 5 bases, with 8 bases between them. The CDR3 has 11 residues. This CDR3 reads CASTPTETQYF. DNA of the CDR3: TGTGCCAGCACCCCTACGGAGACCCAGTACTTC. The complete variable domain, with remaining parts taken from reference TRBV2 and TRBJ2-5, reads EPEVTQTPSHQVTQMGQEVILRCVPISNHLYFYWYRQILGQKVEFLVSFYNNEISEKSEIFDDQFSVERPDGSNFTLKIRSTKLEDSAMYFCASTPTETQYFGPGTRLLVL.

The genes are TRBV20-1 and TRBJ1-5, with a weak D call TRBD1 (5 bases). The germline V gene encodes CDR1 DFQATT and CDR2 SNEGSKA (reference sequence). The CDR3 is 15 residues long. The germline V and J ends were trimmed by 2 bases and 2 bases, with 13 bases remaining between them. The chain's CDR3 is CSARPQVVGNQPQHF. The DNA of the CDR3 is TGCAGTGCTAGACCACAGGTGGTCGGCAATCAGCCCCAGCATTTT.

This chain links TRBV7-2 with TRBJ1-5; D possibly corresponds to TRBD1 (6 bases). This CDR3 is 14 amino acids long. V lost 1 base and J lost 6, with 10 bases in between. The germline V gene has CDR1 SGHTA and CDR2 FQGNSA. Here the CDR3 DNA reads TGTGCCAGCAGCTTAGGCGGGGGCCTTCAGCCCCAGCATTTT. Amino acid sequence: CASSLGGGLQPQHF.